These 26 T cell receptor beta chains share one sample of origin, sequenced in a study of Graves' ophthalmopathy and Graves' hyperthyroidism. As the template, RNA transcripts were used to amplify TCR beta CDR3 regions. Investigators did first-round RT-PCR with HTBI primers, then second-round multiplex PCR. TCRdb processed the multiplex PCR reads anew with MiXCR; each CDR3 protein has one entry. The table includes about 550,000 distinct CDR3 sequences, under 45% detected once. The sequenced material came from peripheral blood or thyroid tissue (not recorded which). These receptors were obtained from an adult man with Graves' hyperthyroidism.

Of note for this clonotype: This sequence may be a read error, since a much larger clone differs from it by one base. V and J are TRBV20-1 and TRBJ1-2; perhaps TRBD1 as D (5 bases). This CDR3 is 12 amino acids long. From germline, CDR1 is DFQATT and CDR2 SNEGSKA (reference sequence). CDR3 nucleotide sequence: TGCCGTATCCGAGGCAGGGACTATGGCTACACCTTC. Translation gives CRIRGRDYGYTF.

A word on this clonotype: This likely reflects a read error, since a far larger clone is one base away. The chain links TRBV12-3 or TRBV12-4 to TRBJ1-2; D unresolved. The CDR3 is 12 amino acids. CDR3 region: CASSLSGYGCTF. CDR3 nucleotides: TGTGCCAGCAGTTTATCTGGCTATGGCTGCACCTTC.

There are many counts of this clonotype. The CDR3 region is CASSEPSGRTNEKLFF. In DNA, the CDR3 is TGCGCCAGCAGTGAGCCGTCAGGGAGAACTAATGAAAAACTGTTTTTT. This chain uses TRBV10-1 with TRBJ1-4; possibly TRBD1 for D (5 bases). Germline assignment: CDR1 WNHNN and CDR2 SYGVQD (reference sequence). V was trimmed by 2 bases and J by 1 base, leaving 11 bases between them. The CDR3 is made up of 16 amino acids.

About this clonotype itself: A read error may explain this, as a much larger clone is one base away. This rearrangement joins TRBV19 to TRBJ1-1; D remains ambiguous. CDR1 is LNHDA and CDR2 is SQIVND in the germline V gene (reference sequence). The CDR3 extends over 15 amino acids. The CDR3 DNA sequence: TGTGCCTGTAGTCCTTCCTCTAGGCTGATCACTGAAGCTTTCTTT. Encoded protein: CACSPSSRLITEAFF.

This chain connects TRBV2 to TRBJ1-1; 8 nucleotides match TRBD1. The germline CDR1 and CDR2 sequences are SNHLY and FYNNEI. The trim removed 2 bases at V and 2 bases at J, leaving 4 bases unmatched. The CDR3 covers 15 residues. In nucleotides, the CDR3 is TGTGCCAGCAGTGAACAGGGGGCTGGAAACACTGAAGCTTTCTTT. It codes for CASSEQGAGNTEAFF.

This clonotype was detected ten times or more. The chain recombines TRBV4-2 with TRBJ2-7; 8 bases align to TRBD2. Losses at the gene ends were 5 bases for V and 2 bases for J; bases not matched to a gene: 8. The CDR3 contains 15 residues. Germline lookup yields CDR1 LGHNA and CDR2 YNFKEQ. The CDR3: CASSLGTSPTYEQYF. The CDR3 DNA reads as TGTGCCAGCAGCTTAGGGACTAGTCCCACCTACGAGCAGTACTTC.

This clonotype has at least ten counts. The chain joins TRBV5-1 to TRBJ2-7; D is unclear. CDR1 and CDR2 from the germline V gene are SGHRS and YFSETQ. Trimming shortened V by 6 bases and J by 2 bases, and 18 bases separated the two germline ends. This CDR3 region has 15 residues. CDR3 nucleotides: TGCGCCAGCAACTATGACGGCACACTTACCTACGAGCAGTACTTC. Its translation is CASNYDGTLTYEQYF.

In this sample, this clonotype turned up once. One end of the junction fails to match germline, which may point to a read error. The chain combines TRBV3-1 with TRBJ2-6; a possible D gene is TRBD2 (6 bases). CDR3 length: 15 amino acids. The germline V gene has CDR1 LGHDT and CDR2 YNNKEL (reference sequence). In DNA form, the CDR3 reads TGTGCCAGCAGTTACGGCGGGGTTGGGGCCGACGTCCTGCCTTTC. Translated: CASSYGGVGADVLPF. The full variable domain, in which reference TRBV3-1 and TRBJ2-6 provide the parts outside the CDR3, is DTAVSQTPKYLVTQMGNDKSIKCEQNLGHDTMYWYKQDSKKFLKIMFSYNNKELIINETVPNRFSPKSPDKAHLNLHINSLELGDSAVYFCASSYGGVGADVLPFGAGSRLTVL.

The rearrangement links TRBV29-1 to TRBJ2-3; the D gene is possibly TRBD1 (5 bases). The CDR3 has 13 residues. The V gene's germline CDR1 is SQVTM and CDR2 ANQGSEA. V lost 3 bases to trimming and J lost 2 bases, with 9 bases between them. The CDR3 protein is CSVDGQYTDTQYF. DNA for the CDR3: TGCAGCGTTGATGGACAATACACAGATACGCAGTATTTT.

The chain joins TRBV29-1 to TRBJ1-2; D call uncertain. The V and J ends lost 3 bases and 5 bases respectively, with 10 bases between them. From germline, CDR1 is SQVTM and CDR2 ANQGSEA. The CDR3 spans 12 residues. The CDR3 region is CSVDTPPYGYTF. CDR3 bases: TGCAGCGTTGATACGCCTCCTTATGGCTACACCTTC.

This clonotype was picked up a small number of times. The germline gene is not matched at one end of the junction; a read error may be the cause. The chain uses TRBV7-9 and TRBJ2-5, with a possible D match to TRBD1 (6 bases). The germline V gene encodes CDR1 SEHNR and CDR2 FQNEAQ (reference sequence). This CDR3 has 12 residues. The CDR3, as DNA: TGTGCTAGCAGTCGCACAGGGGAGACCCAGTACTTC. Amino acid sequence: CASSRTGETQYF.

The rearrangement joins TRBV7-8 to TRBJ2-7, with D possibly TRBD1 on 6 matching bases. V shed 6 bases and J shed 2 bases, with 14 bases lying between them. Germline assignment: CDR1 SGHVS and CDR2 FQNEAQ. This CDR3 contains 14 residues. The CDR3 DNA is TGTGCCAGCAGTGAGCAGGGACAAACCTACGAGCAGTACTTC. It codes for CASSEQGQTYEQYF. The full variable domain, completed using reference TRBV7-8 and TRBJ2-7, is GAGVSQSPRYKVAKRGQDVALRCDPISGHVSLFWYQQALGQGPEFLTYFQNEAQLDKSGLPSDRFFAERPEGSVSTLKIQRTQQEDSAVYLCASSEQGQTYEQYFGPGTRLTVT.

This clonotype was seen many times. The rearrangement uses TRBV20-1 and TRBJ1-3; 7 bases align to TRBD1. Trimming at V came to 5 bases and at J to 0 bases, leaving 7 bases not matched to a gene. This CDR3 has 15 residues. Germline CDR1 DFQATT, CDR2 SNEGSKA (reference sequence). The CDR3 bases are TGCAGTGCTTTCCCCGACAGGGCCTCTGGAAACACCATATATTTT. Translating it yields CSAFPDRASGNTIYF.

V is TRBV7-8 and J is TRBJ2-2, with 8 bases aligning to TRBD2. The length of the CDR3 is 19 residues. Unmatched junction bases numbered 16, after V lost 2 bases and J lost 5 bases. Germline values: CDR1 SGHVS, CDR2 FQNEAQ. CDR3 bases: TGTGCCAGCAGCTTAACGTTTGCGTCCAGCGGGAGTAGGACCGGGGAGCTGTTTTTT. Its translation: CASSLTFASSGSRTGELFF.

The table lists this clonotype with many counts. This chain uses TRBV7-2 with TRBJ2-7, with D perhaps TRBD2 (5 bases). This CDR3 spans 12 amino acids. Germline V lookup: CDR1 SGHTA, CDR2 FQGNSA. Deletions cut 5 bases from V and 5 bases from J, with 10 bases between. The CDR3 loop is CASSLDGDEQYF. The CDR3 DNA reads TGTGCCAGCAGCCTGGACGGGGACGAGCAGTACTTC. The whole variable domain, remainder taken from reference TRBV7-2 and TRBJ2-7, is GAGVSQSPSNKVTEKGKDVELRCDPISGHTALYWYRQSLGQGLEFLIYFQGNSAPDKSGLPSDRFSAERTGGSVSTLTIQRTQQEDSAVYLCASSLDGDEQYFGPGTRLTVT.

About this clonotype: This clone may be a read error of a much larger clone one base away. J is TRBJ2-7 and V is TRBV29-1, with D possibly matching TRBD1 (5 bases). CDR1 is SQVTM and CDR2 is ANQGSEA in the germline V gene. V shed 7 bases and J shed 3 bases, with 16 bases lying between them. This CDR3 has 13 residues. The CDR3 here is CSAYAGSIYEQYF. CDR3 nucleotides: TGCAGCGCCTATGCAGGGTCAATCTACGAGCAGTACTTC.

This clonotype was counted a few times. The chain's CDR3 is CASSQEGLAGRSNTGELFF. CDR3 coding DNA: TGTGCCAGCAGCCAAGAAGGACTAGCGGGGCGCTCGAACACCGGGGAGCTGTTTTTT. This chain uses TRBV9 with TRBJ2-2; 12 bases match TRBD2. Germline assignment: CDR1 SGDLS and CDR2 YYNGEE. The V and J ends lost 4 bases and 0 bases, in that order; junction bases with no gene match: 10. CDR3 length: 19 amino acids.

This clonotype was recorded at least ten times. The V gene is TRBV11-1, the J gene TRBJ2-5; 11 bases agree with TRBD2. The germline gives CDR1 SGHAT, CDR2 FQDESV (reference sequence). J lost 1 base, V lost 5 bases, and 3 bases had no gene match. The CDR3 has 15 amino acids. The CDR3 sequence is CASSLSGGVQETQYF. The CDR3 DNA sequence: TGTGCCAGCAGCCTTAGCGGGGGGGTCCAAGAGACCCAGTACTTC.

For this clonotype: A much larger clone is a single base away; this may be a read error. The chain links TRBV19 to TRBJ2-2; D possibly uses TRBD1 or TRBD2 (5 bases each). CDR3 length equals 16 residues. Germline V lookup: CDR1 LNHDA, CDR2 SQIVND (reference sequence). CDR3 sequence: CASSIQGTANTGELSF. CDR3 in DNA: TGTGCCAGTAGTATCCAAGGGACCGCGAACACCGGGGAGCTGTCTTTT.

This clonotype was observed a few times. J is TRBJ1-3 and V is TRBV12-3 or TRBV12-4; perhaps TRBD1 as D (6 bases). The CDR3 totals 14 residues. Trimming removed 6 bases from V and 1 base from J, with 10 bases in between. CDR3 nucleotides: TGTGCCAGCAGACAACAGGGATCTGGAAACACCATATATTTT. This codes for CASRQQGSGNTIYF.

This clonotype has a handful of counts. The J gene is TRBJ2-2, the V gene TRBV6-5, with 10 nucleotides matching TRBD1. Germline values: CDR1 MNHEY, CDR2 SVGAGI. The CDR3 runs 13 residues. J lost 7 bases, V lost 6 bases, and 2 bases had no gene match. The CDR3 coding sequence is TGTGCCAGCAGGGACAGGGGGGTCGGGGAGCTGTTTTTT. Translated, it gives CASRDRGVGELFF.

This clonotype was seen many times. J is TRBJ1-5 and V is TRBV24-1; 8 nucleotides match TRBD1. Trimming cost V 10 bases and J 4 bases; bases outside gene matches: 5. The CDR3 loop spans 13 amino acids. Per germline, CDR1 KGHDR and CDR2 SFDVKD. CDR3 protein: CATRQGSNQPQHF. CDR3 bases: TGTGCCACGAGACAGGGGTCAAATCAGCCCCAGCATTTT.

Turning to this clonotype: Since a much larger clone is just one base distant, this may be a read error. The CDR3 region is CASSEGFYTKAFF. The CDR3 DNA follows: TGCGCCAGCAGTGAAGGGTTTTACACTAAAGCTTTCTTT. The V and J genes are TRBV10-2 and TRBJ1-1; D gene unclear. There are 13 residues in the CDR3. Germline values: CDR1 WSHSY, CDR2 SAAADI.

Comment on this clonotype: A much larger clone differs by one base, so this may be a read error. This chain links TRBV5-1 with TRBJ1-2; D remains ambiguous. Germline loops: CDR1 SGHRS, CDR2 YFSETQ. Trimming removed 7 bases from V and 8 bases from J, with 15 bases in between. CDR3 length equals 12 residues. CDR3 sequence: CASGPGLKGYTF. The CDR3 nucleotides are TGCGCCAGCGGCCCTGGACTAAAAGGCTACACCTTC.

This clonotype appeared many times. J is TRBJ2-5 and V is TRBV7-3; 7 bases agree with TRBD1. V trimming: 2 bases; J trimming: 5 bases; junction bases outside the gene matches: 2. Looked up from germline, CDR1 is SGHTA and CDR2 is FQGTGA. CDR3 length equals 13 residues. This CDR3 is CASSLSRGETQYF. CDR3 in DNA: TGTGCCAGCAGCTTATCCAGGGGGGAGACCCAGTACTTC.

The genes are TRBV6-1 and TRBJ1-5, with a tentative D call TRBD1 (5 bases). The CDR3 loop spans 15 amino acids. Deletions cut 5 bases from V and 8 bases from J, with 19 bases between. Germline-derived CDR1 and CDR2 are MNHNS and SASEGT. The CDR3 loop is CASSQSRDGGEPQHF. CDR3 DNA sequence: TGTGCCAGCAGTCAAAGCCGGGACGGTGGGGAGCCCCAGCATTTT.